The entry below describes one T cell receptor beta chain. The entry originates in a study of blood T cell repertoires in COVID-19. Sequencing used immunoSEQ multiplex PCR; TCRdb keeps in-frame clones, though not all of them. The sample carries 200,000 to 250,000 clones, roughly 84% recorded once. Trimming at V came to 9 bases and at J to 6 bases, leaving 14 bases not matched to a gene. The CDR3 covers 15 residues. Germline V lookup: CDR1 SNHLY, CDR2 FYNNEI. This chain uses TRBV2 with TRBJ1-2; 9 bases map to TRBD1. The sequence was obtained from a woman older than 75 with acute or convalescent COVID-19. Sample: peripheral blood. CDR3 DNA sequence: TGTGCCAGTCAGACATCAAGGACAGGGGTTGATGGCTACACCTTC. This encodes CASQTSRTGVDGYTF.